A single TCR beta chain is shown here with its context. These data originate in a study of blood T cell repertoires in COVID-19. About the study: COVID-19 samples, acute and convalescent, were from the United States, Italy and Spain. Sources were T cells, B-cell-depleted T cells, or PBMCs; the material itself was cDNA or gDNA.

V was shortened by 0 bases and J by 5 bases, with 7 bases between the two germline ends. Per germline, CDR1 MGHDK and CDR2 SYGVNS. The CDR3 consists of 13 residues. Original methodology: The assay estimated nucleated cells by amplifying reference gene primers. Produced via immunoSEQ multiplex PCR; TCRdb's table is partial and in-frame only. V, J and clone size are those of that table, while D and trimming were read from the DNA. Of 280,000 or so clones in the sample, approximately 83% were seen once. The sample comprised peripheral blood. This clonotype was sampled from a woman in her forties or fifties who had recovered from COVID-19. The V gene is TRBV25-1, the J gene TRBJ1-1; D might be TRBD1 (5 bases). The CDR3 nucleotides read TGTGCCAGCAGTGAATACGGGGGAACTGAAGCTTTCTTT. Encoded protein: CASSEYGGTEAFF.